A selection of T cell receptor beta chains follows, all from one sample in a study of a mutant IDH1 vaccine in newly diagnosed glioma. Profiling relied on immunoSEQ multiplex PCR, and the TCRdb table lists in-frame clones only, not all of them. The table includes about 86,000 clones, almost 85% detected once. No antigen has been assigned to these receptors. This material consisted of PBMCs, taken from a glioma patient whose treatment included an IDH1 peptide vaccine. The receptors were sampled from a young man with glioma. Some clones in this sample may be carry-over from other donors' samples. CDR3s include the opening cysteine and the closing phenylalanine or tryptophan. A D gene is named only where the DNA matches it firmly. The listing skips clone size in some rows; elsewhere it reads once, few, many or a size class.

TGCGCCAGCAGCTTGGGGGCCGGCTATGGCTACACCTTC	CASSLGAGYGYTF	NA	NA	TRBV5-1	TRBJ1-2
TGTGCCAGCAGCGGGACCTACAATGAGCAGTTCTTC	CASSGTYNEQFF	NA	NA	TRBV7-3	TRBJ2-1
TGTGCCAGTAGTATAGTATTCGAACACCCCTCCTACAATGAGCAGTTCTTC	CASSIVFEHPSYNEQFF	NA	NA	TRBV19	TRBJ2-1
TGTGCCAGCAGCTCGCTGGCAGATACGCAGTATTTT	CASSSLADTQYF	NA	NA	TRBV5-4	TRBJ2-3
TGTGCCAGCATAGCGGGAGTGGGGTCGGATGAGCAGTTCTTC	CASIAGVGSDEQFF	NA	TRBD2	TRBV7-9	TRBJ2-1
TGCAGTGCTAGAGAGTGGAATGAGCAGTTCTTC	CSAREWNEQFF	NA	NA	TRBV20-1	TRBJ2-1
TGTGCCAGCAGCATCGCCGGGACCGCTCGGGGGTATGGCTACACCTTC	CASSIAGTARGYGYTF	NA	NA	TRBV9	TRBJ1-2
TGTGCCAGCAGTTTATCCGGGACAGCTACCGGGGAGCTGTTTTTT	CASSLSGTATGELFF	NA	TRBD1	TRBV28	TRBJ2-2
TGTGCCAGCAGCTCAGCTAGGGACCAAGAGACCCAGTACTTC	CASSSARDQETQYF	NA	NA	TRBV7-9	TRBJ2-5
TGTGCCAGCAGGGTCGGGATGGAGACCCAGTACTTC	CASRVGMETQYF	NA	NA	TRBV2	TRBJ2-5
TGTGCCAGCAGTCATGACAGCTCGCCCATTCAAGAGACCCAGTACTTC	CASSHDSSPIQETQYF	NA	NA	TRBV27	TRBJ2-5
TGTGCCAGCTCACTTTATTCCCTTCTCGGACAGGGGCAAAATGAAAAACTGTTTTTT	CASSLYSLLGQGQNEKLFF	NA	TRBD1	TRBV18	TRBJ1-4
TGTGCCTACGAAGCGCAGTATTTT	CAYEAQYF	NA	NA	TRBV7-9	TRBJ2-3
TGTGCCAGCTTCAAGAACCGGGACACTGAAGCTTTCTTT	CASFKNRDTEAFF	NA	NA	TRBV2	TRBJ1-1
TGCAGCGCCGCAGGGTTTGGAAACACCATATATTTT	CSAAGFGNTIYF	few	NA	TRBV29-1	TRBJ1-3
TGCGCCAGCAGCCAAGATCCATGGGGGACGGCGAACACCGGGGAGCTGTTTTTT	CASSQDPWGTANTGELFF	NA	NA	TRBV4-3	TRBJ2-2
TGCGCCAGCAGCCAAACTAGCAATGAGCAGTTCTTC	CASSQTSNEQFF	NA	NA	TRBV4-3	TRBJ2-1
TGTGCCAGCAGCATTTTTTGGGACAGACCCAAACCCGGGGAGCTGTTTTTT	CASSIFWDRPKPGELFF	NA	TRBD1	TRBV9	TRBJ2-2
TGTGCCAGCAGCCTCCGGACGCCACAATGTTGCCGTAACACCGGGGAGCTGTTTTTT	CASSLRTPQCCRNTGELFF	NA	NA	TRBV21-1	TRBJ2-2
TGTGCCAGCAGCCAAGACCTAGCGGGAGGAGCTGGGGCCAACGTCCTGACTTTC	CASSQDLAGGAGANVLTF	NA	TRBD2	TRBV5-4	TRBJ2-6
TGTGCCAGCAGTGTAGACAGGGGCTATAGCAATCAGCCCCAGCATTTT	CASSVDRGYSNQPQHF	NA	TRBD1	TRBV2	TRBJ1-5
TGTGCCAGCAGCTTAGAGTCGACAGGAGTCACCGGGGAGCTGTTTTTT	CASSLESTGVTGELFF	NA	NA	TRBV11-2	TRBJ2-2
TGCGCCAGCAGCTTGGCCCGGGGGGCCCACCCAGATACGCAGTATTTT	CASSLARGAHPDTQYF	NA	NA	TRBV5-1	TRBJ2-3
TGCGCCAGCAGCCAAGGGGGCACGGGCTCTAACTATGGCTACACCTTC	CASSQGGTGSNYGYTF	once	NA	TRBV4-1	TRBJ1-2
TGTGCCAGCAGCTTAGGGGGGCGCACCGGGGAGCTGTTTTTT	CASSLGGRTGELFF	NA	NA	TRBV7-2	TRBJ2-2
TGCGCCAGCAGCCAAGTAGTTCGGGGGGGCCGGGAGACCCAGTACTTC	CASSQVVRGGRETQYF	NA	TRBD2	TRBV4-1	TRBJ2-5
TGTGCCAGCAGCTTGGGGACGGTTAATGAAAAACTGTTTTTT	CASSLGTVNEKLFF	NA	NA	TRBV5-5	TRBJ1-4
TGCGCCAGCAGCTGGGGAAGACAGGGGGATAATTCACCCCTCCACTTT	CASSWGRQGDNSPLHF	NA	TRBD1	TRBV5-1	TRBJ1-6
TGCGCCAGCAGCCAAGAGTATCAGGGGGCGTGGAACACCGGGGAGCTGTTTTTT	CASSQEYQGAWNTGELFF	NA	TRBD1	TRBV4-3	TRBJ2-2
TGCGCCAGCAGCCAACCGGGGGGCAATCAGCCCCAGCATTTT	CASSQPGGNQPQHF	NA	NA	TRBV4-1	TRBJ1-5
TGTGCCAGTAGTAACAGACCGAGACCTAATGAAAAACTGTTTTTT	CASSNRPRPNEKLFF	NA	NA	TRBV19	TRBJ1-4
TGTGCCACCAGCACCCTCATAGGGGTAGAAGGCTACACCTTC	CATSTLIGVEGYTF	NA	NA	TRBV15	TRBJ1-2
TGTGCCAGCAGCCCCCTTGGGGCTAGCGGGGGCTCCTACAATGAGCAGTTCTTC	CASSPLGASGGSYNEQFF	NA	TRBD2	TRBV7-3	TRBJ2-1
TGTGCCAGCTTGAGGGGAGGAAGGGCCAAAAACATTCAGTACTTC	CASLRGGRAKNIQYF	NA	NA	TRBV2	TRBJ2-4
TGCAGTGCTAGGTCCGTTTATGGCTACACCTTC	CSARSVYGYTF	NA	NA	TRBV20-1	TRBJ1-2
TGTGCCACCAGCCACCCCGACAGGGGAATCGGGGAGCTGTTTTTT	CATSHPDRGIGELFF	NA	TRBD1	TRBV15	TRBJ2-2
TGTGCCAGCAGCGGTCTAGCGGGGCCCTACGAGCAGTACTTC	CASSGLAGPYEQYF	NA	TRBD2	TRBV9	TRBJ2-7
TGTGCCAGCAGCGACGGGGACACAAATGGACATGGCTACACCTTC	CASSDGDTNGHGYTF	NA	NA	TRBV9	TRBJ1-2
TGCGCCAGCCGAAAACAGGACAGGGGGACTGAAGCTTTCTTT	CASRKQDRGTEAFF	NA	TRBD1	TRBV23-1	TRBJ1-1
TGTGCCAGCAGTTTTGGAGTAGGCGCTGAAGCTTTCTTT	CASSFGVGAEAFF	few	NA	TRBV27	TRBJ1-1